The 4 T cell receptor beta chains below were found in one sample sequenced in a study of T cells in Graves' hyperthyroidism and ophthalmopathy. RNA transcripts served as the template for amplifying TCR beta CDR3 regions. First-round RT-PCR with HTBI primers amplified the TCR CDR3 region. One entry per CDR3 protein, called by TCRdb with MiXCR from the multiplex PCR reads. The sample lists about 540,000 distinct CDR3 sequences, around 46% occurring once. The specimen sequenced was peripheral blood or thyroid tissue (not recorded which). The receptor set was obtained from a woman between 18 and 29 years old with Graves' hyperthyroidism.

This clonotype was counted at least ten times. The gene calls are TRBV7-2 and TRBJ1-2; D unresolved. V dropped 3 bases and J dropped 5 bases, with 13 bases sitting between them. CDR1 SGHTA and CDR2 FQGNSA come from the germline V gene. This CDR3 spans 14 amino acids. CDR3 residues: CASSLSLRNYGYTF. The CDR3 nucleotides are TGTGCCAGCAGCTTGAGTCTGCGTAATTATGGCTACACCTTC.

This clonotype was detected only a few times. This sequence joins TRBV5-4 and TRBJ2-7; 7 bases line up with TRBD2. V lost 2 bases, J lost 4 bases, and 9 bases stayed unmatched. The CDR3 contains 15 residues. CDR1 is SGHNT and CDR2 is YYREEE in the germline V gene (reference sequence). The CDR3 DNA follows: TGTGCCAGCAGCTTTTCTGCGGGAGTAATTTACGAGCAGTACTTC. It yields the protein CASSFSAGVIYEQYF. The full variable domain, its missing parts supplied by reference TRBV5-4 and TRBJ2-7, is ETGVTQSPTHLIKTRGQQVTLRCSSQSGHNTVSWYQQALGQGPQFIFQYYREEENGRGNFPPRFSGLQFPNYSSELNVNALELDDSALYLCASSFSAGVIYEQYFGPGTRLTVT.

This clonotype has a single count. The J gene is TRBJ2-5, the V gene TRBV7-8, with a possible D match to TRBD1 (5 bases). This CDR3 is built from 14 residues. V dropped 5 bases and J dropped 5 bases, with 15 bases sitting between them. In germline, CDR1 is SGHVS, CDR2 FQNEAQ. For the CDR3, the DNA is TGTGCCAGCAGCCTAGGGAATGGGGCCGAGACCCAGTACTTC. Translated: CASSLGNGAETQYF.

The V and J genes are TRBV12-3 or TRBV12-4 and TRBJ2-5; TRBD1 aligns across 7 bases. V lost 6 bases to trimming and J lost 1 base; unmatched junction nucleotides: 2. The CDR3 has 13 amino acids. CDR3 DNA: TGTGCCAGCAGGGGACAGATCCAAGAGACCCAGTACTTC. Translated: CASRGQIQETQYF.